A single sample gave rise to the 24 T cell receptor beta chains below, sequenced in a study of blood T cell repertoires in COVID-19. Sequencing used immunoSEQ multiplex PCR; TCRdb keeps in-frame clones, though not all of them. In the table there are around 63,000 clones, roughly 86% of which are singletons. The material sequenced was peripheral blood. All receptors derive from a man aged 55 to 69 with acute or convalescent COVID-19.

The chain links TRBV4-3 to TRBJ2-1; TRBD2 matches 8 bases. Germline V gives CDR1 LGHNA, CDR2 YSLEER. The CDR3 has 13 residues. Germline trimming cut 3 bases from V and 15 bases from J; bases unmatched to any gene: 10. The CDR3 DNA sequence: TGCGCCAGCAGCCAGCGCCTAGCGGGTCTGCTGTTCTTC. Residues: CASSQRLAGLLFF.

V is TRBV2 and J is TRBJ1-2; no firm D call. The CDR3 sequence is 13 residues long. With 4 bases removed from V and 3 bases from J, the gap between germline ends came to 9 bases. The V gene's germline CDR1 is SNHLY and CDR2 FYNNEI. In DNA form, the CDR3 reads TGTGCCAGCAGTGTCGCCGGTGACTATGGCTACACCTTC. This translates into CASSVAGDYGYTF.

The rearrangement uses TRBV3-1 (or the pseudogene TRBV3-2) and TRBJ1-1; a weak D match, TRBD1 (5 bases). V was pared by 4 bases and J by 1 base, with 13 bases between. Per germline, CDR1 LGHDT and CDR2 YNNKEL (reference sequence). CDR3 length: 15 amino acids. The CDR3 DNA sequence: TGTGCCAGCAGCCGCGGACACATGCAGAACACTGAAGCTTTCTTT. Encoded protein: CASSRGHMQNTEAFF.

V usage is TRBV7-2 and J usage is TRBJ2-3; possibly TRBD2 for D (5 bases). The CDR3 sequence is 16 residues long. Germline CDR1 SGHTA, CDR2 FQGNSA. The ends were cut back, 5 bases at V and 5 bases at J, with 20 bases in the middle. CDR3 in DNA: TGTGCCAGCAGCGGAGTCGGTTTAGCCGCGGGAGATACGCAGTATTTT. This sequence encodes CASSGVGLAAGDTQYF.

This clone has just one count. The chain is built from TRBV5-6 and TRBJ2-5, with no clear D. This CDR3 contains 14 residues. The germline gives CDR1 SGHDT, CDR2 YYEEEE. V was clipped by 0 bases and J by 0 bases, with 6 bases between them. The CDR3 coding sequence is TGTGCCAGCAGCTTGGTTTACAACCAAGAGACCCAGTACTTC. Amino acid sequence: CASSLVYNQETQYF.

The CDR3 DNA sequence: TGTGCCAGCAGCTTGGGCCCCCCAAGCGGGGGCATACAGAAGACCCAGTACTTC. The encoded protein is CASSLGPPSGGIQKTQYF. This chain uses TRBV5-4 with TRBJ2-5; TRBD2 aligns across 8 bases. The V gene's germline CDR1 is SGHNT and CDR2 YYREEE (reference sequence). The CDR3 is 18 residues long. With 0 bases clipped from V and 6 bases from J, the junction kept 16 bases outside the gene matches.

This clone was picked up one time. This chain joins TRBV7-9 and TRBJ2-2; D unclear. Germline V gene sequence: CDR1 SEHNR, CDR2 FQNEAQ (reference sequence). Trimming removed 3 bases from V and 8 bases from J, with 13 bases in between. The CDR3 is made up of 14 amino acids. CDR3 DNA sequence: TGTGCCAGCAGCTTTGTCCCAGAATGGGGGGAGCTGTTTTTT. Translation: CASSFVPEWGELFF.

The chain uses TRBV6-5 and TRBJ1-2, with D possibly TRBD1 on 6 matching bases. CDR1 is MNHEY and CDR2 is SVGAGI in the germline V gene. The length of the CDR3 is 13 residues. The germline V and J ends were trimmed by 3 bases and 5 bases, with 10 bases remaining between them. The CDR3: CASSYTRGYGYTF. The CDR3 coding sequence is TGTGCCAGCAGTTATACCAGGGGTTATGGCTACACCTTC.

The V call is TRBV12-3 or TRBV12-4, the J call TRBJ1-3; TRBD1 aligns across 7 bases. This CDR3 spans 12 amino acids. V was clipped by 8 bases and J by 5 bases; unmatched bases: 3. As DNA, the CDR3 is TGTGCCAGCGGACAGGACAGAAACACCATATATTTT. It specifies CASGQDRNTIYF.

V gene TRBV18 combines with J gene TRBJ1-3; possibly TRBD1 for D (5 bases). Germline values: CDR1 KGHSH, CDR2 LQKENI. V was pared by 3 bases and J by 3 bases, with 15 bases between. The length of the CDR3 is 16 residues. CDR3 bases: TGTGCCAGCTCACCGGCGGGGGAAGCAGGTGGAAACACCATATATTTT. It codes for CASSPAGEAGGNTIYF.

This clone showed up just once. This sequence joins TRBV30 and TRBJ2-1; 10 bases are shared with TRBD2. The CDR3 is 15 amino acids. Germline loops: CDR1 GTSNPN, CDR2 SVGIG (reference sequence). V lost 1 base to trimming and J lost 6 bases; unmatched junction nucleotides: 6. This CDR3 is CAWSGAGGVGNEQFF. The CDR3 DNA reads TGTGCCTGGAGTGGAGCGGGGGGGGTTGGCAATGAGCAGTTCTTC.

The chain recombines TRBV30 with TRBJ1-5, with a tentative D call TRBD1 (5 bases). Germline V gene sequence: CDR1 GTSNPN, CDR2 SVGIG (reference sequence). The length of the CDR3 is 14 residues. The V gene lost 1 base and the J gene lost 4 bases, with 11 bases spanning the gap. The CDR3 sequence: CAWSGGAGNQPQHF. CDR3 coding DNA: TGTGCCTGGAGTGGTGGGGCAGGGAATCAGCCCCAGCATTTT.

The chain employs TRBV11-3 and TRBJ2-4; possibly TRBD1 for D (5 bases). Germline CDR1 SGHNT, CDR2 YENEEA. V lost 1 base and J 4 bases, leaving 17 bases between the germline ends. The CDR3 loop spans 17 amino acids. CDR3 in DNA: TGTGCCAGCAGCTTAGGAGGCCCACTGGGGCAGAAAAACATTCAGTACTTC. This encodes CASSLGGPLGQKNIQYF.

J is TRBJ1-2 and V is TRBV5-4, with D uncertain. The length of the CDR3 is 15 residues. The germline CDR1 and CDR2 sequences are SGHNT and YYREEE (reference sequence). Deletions cut 3 bases from V and 3 bases from J, with 15 bases between. The CDR3 reads CASSWGRGKDYGYTF. The CDR3 region has the DNA TGTGCCAGCAGCTGGGGTAGAGGGAAGGACTATGGCTACACCTTC.

The gene calls are TRBV19 and TRBJ2-2, with a possible D match to TRBD2 (5 bases). This CDR3 region has 13 residues. Germline CDR1 and CDR2: LNHDA and SQIVND (reference sequence). V lost 8 bases, J lost 6 bases, and 13 bases lay in between. The CDR3 bases are TGTGCCAGTTCCCAAGGAGGCGCCGGGGAGCTGTTTTTT. Translation gives CASSQGGAGELFF.

The chain combines TRBV27 with TRBJ2-1, with 8 positions matching TRBD1. This CDR3 spans 15 amino acids. The germline V gene has CDR1 MNHEY and CDR2 SMNVEV (reference sequence). V shed 6 bases, J shed 4 bases, and the junction held 8 bases outside the gene matches. CDR3 DNA sequence: TGTGCCAGCAGAGCCGACAGGGGAACATACAATGAGCAGTTCTTC. Its translation is CASRADRGTYNEQFF.

The rearrangement uses TRBV19 and TRBJ1-5; D is possibly TRBD1 (5 bases). V was shortened by 6 bases and J by 4 bases, with 10 bases between the two germline ends. The CDR3 loop spans 13 amino acids. CDR1 LNHDA and CDR2 SQIVND come from the germline V gene (reference sequence). CDR3 sequence: CASRRQNNQPQHF. CDR3 nucleotides: TGTGCCAGTAGGAGACAGAATAATCAGCCCCAGCATTTT. Full variable domain (missing parts from reference TRBV19 and TRBJ1-5): DGGITQSPKYLFRKEGQNVTLSCEQNLNHDAMYWYRQDPGQGLRLIYYSQIVNDFQKGDIAEGYSVSREKKESFPLTVTSAQKNPTAFYLCASRRQNNQPQHFGDGTRLSIL.

This chain links TRBV28 with TRBJ1-2, with D possibly matching TRBD1 (5 bases). Germline V CDR1 and CDR2: MDHEN, SYDVKM. This CDR3 is 14 amino acids long. Trimming took 7 bases from V and 7 from J, leaving 19 bases between them. CDR3: CASTLSVGGTGYTF. As DNA, the CDR3 is TGTGCCAGCACCCTTAGCGTCGGGGGAACTGGCTACACCTTC.

In DNA form, the CDR3 reads TGTGCCAGCAGTGCGGGGACAGGGATCTCTGGAAACACCATATATTTT. It codes for CASSAGTGISGNTIYF. This sequence joins TRBV27 and TRBJ1-3; 9 positions match TRBD1. The CDR3 is made up of 16 amino acids. Trimming removed 5 bases from V and 0 bases from J; junction bases left unmatched: 5. Germline CDR1 and CDR2: MNHEY and SMNVEV (reference sequence).

V gene TRBV27 combines with J gene TRBJ1-2; 7 bases fit TRBD1. This CDR3 contains 17 residues. Germline V gene lookup returns CDR1 MNHEY and CDR2 SMNVEV (reference sequence). J was trimmed by 2 bases and V by 5 bases; bases with no gene match: 14. The CDR3 loop reads CASSRQGGQTTNYGYTF. In DNA, the CDR3 is TGTGCCAGCAGTCGCCAGGGGGGACAGACAACGAACTATGGCTACACCTTC.

The chain joins TRBV9 to TRBJ2-3; D is perhaps TRBD2 (5 bases). Germline values: CDR1 SGDLS, CDR2 YYNGEE. The CDR3 extends over 15 amino acids. V dropped 5 bases and J dropped 3 bases, with 16 bases sitting between them. CDR3 protein: CASSEREGYTDTQYF. CDR3 coding DNA: TGTGCCAGCAGTGAGAGAGAGGGCTATACAGATACGCAGTATTTT.

The chain links TRBV11-2 to TRBJ1-1; D might be TRBD1 (6 bases). In germline, CDR1 is SGHAT, CDR2 FQNNGV. Trimming left V 1 base short and J 4 bases short, with 13 bases between. This CDR3 region has 15 residues. The CDR3 reads CASSLVQGGGTEAFF. The CDR3, as DNA: TGTGCCAGCAGCTTAGTACAGGGTGGAGGCACTGAAGCTTTCTTT.

As concerns this clone: Other DNA sequences in this sample translate to the same CDR3. V gene TRBV11-1 combines with J gene TRBJ1-1, with unresolved D. With 4 bases removed from V and 3 bases from J, the gap between germline ends came to 9 bases. Germline lookup yields CDR1 SGHAT and CDR2 FQDESV (reference sequence). The CDR3 spans 13 residues. This CDR3 is CASSSGVHTEAFF. The CDR3 DNA reads TGTGCCAGCAGCTCGGGAGTCCACACTGAAGCTTTCTTT.

The chain is built from TRBV4-3 and TRBJ2-2; the match to TRBD2 covers 12 bases. CDR1 is LGHNA and CDR2 is YSLEER in the germline V gene. This CDR3 comprises 16 residues. V lost 4 bases and J lost 7; bases outside the gene matches: 7. The CDR3 protein is CASSLRTSGVVGELFF. The CDR3 DNA reads as TGCGCCAGCAGCCTAAGGACTAGCGGGGTTGTCGGGGAGCTGTTTTTT.